The clone carrying this T cell receptor beta chain was seen a few times. The record originates from a study of PD-1 and CTLA-4 blockade in melanoma. CDR3 size: 14 residues. Germline V CDR1 and CDR2: LNHNV, YYDKDF (reference sequence). The ends were cut back, 0 bases at V and 4 bases at J, with 9 bases in the middle. Clones were sequenced by immunoSEQ multiplex PCR, and TCRdb holds only the in-frame ones, with some missing. The sample lists approximately 17,000 clones; roughly 70% were seen once. The chain has TRBV15 and TRBJ1-1, with a possible D match to TRBD1 (5 bases). The receptor was derived from a human donor with melanoma. Material: CD8+ T cells from peripheral blood, obtained from a patient given anti-PD-1 treatment. Written as DNA, the CDR3 is TGTGCCACCAGCAGAGAGAGGGGAAGCACTGAAGCTTTCTTT. This codes for CATSRERGSTEAFF.